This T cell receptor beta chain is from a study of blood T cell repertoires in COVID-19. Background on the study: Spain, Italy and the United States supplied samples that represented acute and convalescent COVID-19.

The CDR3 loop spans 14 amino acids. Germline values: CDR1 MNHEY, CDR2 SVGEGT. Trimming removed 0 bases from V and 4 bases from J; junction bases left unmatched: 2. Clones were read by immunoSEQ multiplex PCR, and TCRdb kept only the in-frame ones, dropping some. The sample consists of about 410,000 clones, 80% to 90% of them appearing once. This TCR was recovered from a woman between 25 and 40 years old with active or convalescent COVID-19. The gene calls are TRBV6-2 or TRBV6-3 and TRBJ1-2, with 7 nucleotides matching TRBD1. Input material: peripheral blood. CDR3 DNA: TGTGCCAGCAGTTACTCAGGGACAGTCTATGGCTACACCTTC. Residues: CASSYSGTVYGYTF.